This is a list of T cell receptor beta chains from one sample in a study of OX40 agonist ivuxolimab in advanced cancers. Some clones are missing from TCRdb's copy, which holds only in-frame ones; the method was immunoSEQ multiplex PCR. The sample has around 77,000 clones; roughly nine tenths are singletons. Sample: CD4+ or CD8+ T cells sorted from blood, taken in a trial of the OX40 agonist ivuxolimab. The receptors were sampled from an adult with an advanced solid tumor such as melanoma, head and neck, liver or kidney cancer. Each CDR3 is given with its conserved first and last residue. Fields, in order: V gene, clone size, J gene, D gene, CDR3 protein, CDR3 DNA. The D gene is left open where the match is weak. Clone size is shown for a subset of rows, as once, few, many or a class of expanded clone.

V gene: TRBV19
clone size: NA
J gene: TRBJ2-1
D gene: TRBD2
CDR3 protein: CASSIATSGGSPKSNEQFF
CDR3 DNA: TGTGCCAGTAGTATAGCGACTAGCGGGGGGTCCCCTAAATCCAATGAGCAGTTCTTC

V gene: TRBV13
clone size: NA
J gene: TRBJ2-5
D gene: NA
CDR3 protein: CASSLVGAETQYF
CDR3 DNA: TGTGCCAGCAGCTTAGTAGGGGCAGAGACCCAGTACTTC

V gene: TRBV11-3
clone size: NA
J gene: TRBJ2-1
D gene: NA
CDR3 protein: CASSLDRGRNEQFF
CDR3 DNA: TGTGCCAGCAGCTTAGATCGAGGTAGAAATGAGCAGTTCTTC

V gene: TRBV1
clone size: NA
J gene: TRBJ2-5
D gene: NA
CDR3 protein: CTSSQDHGRAPKTQYF
CDR3 DNA: TGCACCAGCAGCCAAGATCACGGGAGGGCCCCAAAGACCCAGTACTTC

V gene: TRBV5-1
clone size: NA
J gene: TRBJ2-7
D gene: NA
CDR3 protein: CASSLVGTQTYYEQYF
CDR3 DNA: TGCGCCAGCAGCTTGGTGGGCACCCAAACGTACTACGAGCAGTACTTC

V gene: TRBV29-1
clone size: NA
J gene: TRBJ1-1
D gene: TRBD1
CDR3 protein: CSARTGSNTEAFF
CDR3 DNA: TGCAGCGCCCGGACAGGATCGAACACTGAAGCTTTCTTT

V gene: TRBV7-2
clone size: NA
J gene: TRBJ2-4
D gene: NA
CDR3 protein: CASSWGPLQNIQYF
CDR3 DNA: TGTGCCAGCAGTTGGGGACCGCTACAGAACATTCAGTACTTC

V gene: TRBV5-1
clone size: once
J gene: TRBJ1-1
D gene: NA
CDR3 protein: CASSRLQNTEAFF
CDR3 DNA: TGCGCCAGCAGCCGACTCCAGAACACTGAAGCTTTCTTT

V gene: TRBV7-3
clone size: NA
J gene: TRBJ1-1
D gene: NA
CDR3 protein: CASSLIGGAGTEAFF
CDR3 DNA: TGTGCCAGCAGCTTAATAGGGGGGGCTGGTACTGAAGCTTTCTTT

V gene: TRBV28
clone size: NA
J gene: TRBJ2-6
D gene: TRBD2
CDR3 protein: CASSVLAGATGANVLTF
CDR3 DNA: TGTGCCAGCAGCGTACTAGCGGGAGCAACCGGGGCCAACGTCCTGACTTTC

V gene: TRBV18
clone size: NA
J gene: TRBJ1-5
D gene: TRBD1
CDR3 protein: CASSPRRGGDQPQHF
CDR3 DNA: TGTGCCAGCTCACCACGTCGAGGGGGCGATCAGCCCCAGCATTTT

V gene: TRBV7-2
clone size: NA
J gene: TRBJ2-5
D gene: TRBD2
CDR3 protein: CASSTRLAGGVSETQYF
CDR3 DNA: TGTGCCAGCAGCACCCGACTAGCGGGAGGTGTATCGGAGACCCAGTACTTC

V gene: TRBV5-4
clone size: NA
J gene: TRBJ2-2
D gene: NA
CDR3 protein: CASSPGWAISGELFF
CDR3 DNA: TGTGCCAGCAGTCCGGGGTGGGCTATCTCCGGGGAGCTGTTTTTT

V gene: TRBV6-5
clone size: NA
J gene: TRBJ2-2
D gene: NA
CDR3 protein: CASRQRANTGELFF
CDR3 DNA: TGTGCCAGCCGACAAAGGGCGAACACCGGGGAGCTGTTTTTT

V gene: TRBV7-8
clone size: NA
J gene: TRBJ1-4
D gene: NA
CDR3 protein: CASSLNIPGLQNEKLFF
CDR3 DNA: TGTGCCAGCAGCTTGAACATCCCGGGACTACAAAATGAAAAACTGTTTTTT

V gene: TRBV5-6
clone size: few
J gene: TRBJ2-3
D gene: NA
CDR3 protein: CASSLVGHTQYF
CDR3 DNA: TGTGCCAGCAGCTTGGTAGGGCATACGCAGTATTTT

V gene: TRBV9
clone size: NA
J gene: TRBJ2-7
D gene: NA
CDR3 protein: CASSRGGYEQYF
CDR3 DNA: TGTGCCAGCAGCCGAGGGGGCTACGAGCAGTACTTC

V gene: TRBV9
clone size: NA
J gene: TRBJ2-4
D gene: NA
CDR3 protein: CASSVQPGNIQYF
CDR3 DNA: TGTGCCAGCAGCGTGCAGCCAGGAAACATTCAGTACTTC

V gene: TRBV5-4
clone size: NA
J gene: TRBJ1-2
D gene: TRBD1
CDR3 protein: CASSLGGQGFRGGYTF
CDR3 DNA: TGTGCCAGCAGCTTGGGAGGACAGGGGTTTCGCGGCGGCTACACCTTC

V gene: TRBV28
clone size: NA
J gene: TRBJ2-2
D gene: TRBD2
CDR3 protein: CASKGTSGYTGELFF
CDR3 DNA: TGTGCCAGCAAGGGGACTAGCGGGTACACCGGGGAGCTGTTTTTT

V gene: TRBV1
clone size: NA
J gene: TRBJ2-1
D gene: NA
CDR3 protein: CTSSKAGTLNNEQFF
CDR3 DNA: TGCACCAGCAGCAAAGCGGGAACACTCAACAATGAGCAGTTCTTC

V gene: TRBV19
clone size: NA
J gene: TRBJ1-5
D gene: TRBD1
CDR3 protein: CASSKTGTISNQPQHF
CDR3 DNA: TGTGCCAGTAGTAAGACAGGGACTATTAGCAATCAGCCCCAGCATTTT

V gene: TRBV11-1
clone size: NA
J gene: TRBJ2-2
D gene: TRBD2
CDR3 protein: CASSFTSGSNTGELFF
CDR3 DNA: TGTGCCAGCAGCTTCACTAGCGGCTCGAACACCGGGGAGCTGTTTTTT

V gene: TRBV27
clone size: NA
J gene: TRBJ2-4
D gene: TRBD2
CDR3 protein: CASSSRGGRAAKNIQYF
CDR3 DNA: TGTGCCAGCAGTTCCCGGGGGGGGAGGGCAGCCAAAAACATTCAGTACTTC